This T cell receptor (beta chain) appears in the sequencing data of a study of response to subunit inactivated influenza vaccine. Study observations and caveats: Authors suggested few new T cells are recruited by each seasonal influenza vaccination.

TCRdb re-called the RT-PCR reads with MiXCR, one entry per CDR3 protein. The sample has 750,000 to 850,000 distinct CDR3 sequences, approximately 18% seen once. The table lists this clonotype with a few counts. No antigen is known for it. Trimming shortened V by 3 bases and J by 1 base, and 10 bases separated the two germline ends. The CDR3 runs 15 residues. The sample was PBMCs from blood, taken 5 days after vaccination. This clonotype originated in a man between 50 and 59 years old who received an inactivated influenza vaccine. This chain joins TRBV12-3 or TRBV12-4 and TRBJ1-5; D possibly corresponds to TRBD1 (6 bases). The CDR3 nucleotides read TGTGCCAGCAGTTTTAACAGGGACAGCAATCAGCCCCAGCATTTT. The encoded protein is CASSFNRDSNQPQHF.